The 26 T cell receptor beta chains presented below share a single source sample, sequenced in a study of beta chain features in type 1 diabetes. Sequencing targeted expressed TCRB transcripts, as all isolated RNA had been reverse transcribed. The repertoire was sequenced with immunoSEQ multiplex PCR; TCRdb's copy has only in-frame clones and lacks some. The repertoire holds some 660,000 clones, with over 12% as singletons. Study results and caveats: In every one of the four CD4+ subsets, TCRB CDR3s were moderately but significantly shorter in Type 1 diabetes patients.

No antigen has been assigned to these receptors. The sample taken for sequencing was naive CD4+ T cells from blood. These TCRs come from a man aged 18 to 30 with type 1 diabetes.

The chain carries TRBV4-3 and TRBJ2-3, with D unclear. Germline CDR1 reads LGHNA; CDR2 reads YSLEER. The CDR3 consists of 13 residues. V gave up 0 bases and J gave up 7 bases, with 8 bases separating them. The CDR3, as DNA: TGCGCCAGCAGCCAAGAGAAAGCAAATACGCAGTATTTT. Residues: CASSQEKANTQYF.

CDR3 region: CASSWEWQETQYF. The CDR3, as DNA: TGTGCCAGCAGCTGGGAGTGGCAAGAGACCCAGTACTTC. This chain joins TRBV7-2 and TRBJ2-5; the D gene is possibly TRBD2 (5 bases). V was clipped by 4 bases and J by 2 bases, with 8 bases between them. CDR3 length: 13 residues. The germline V gene has CDR1 SGHTA and CDR2 FQGNSA.

The chain is built from TRBV9 and TRBJ1-6; TRBD1 aligns across 8 bases. V shed 0 bases, J shed 3 bases, and the junction held 2 bases outside the gene matches. Germline CDR1 and CDR2: SGDLS and YYNGEE. This CDR3 is 16 amino acids long. CDR3 sequence reads: CASSVDGQGYNSPLHF. The CDR3 bases are TGTGCCAGCAGCGTAGATGGACAGGGCTATAATTCACCCCTCCACTTT.

The J gene is TRBJ2-1, the V gene TRBV11-3, with TRBD2 identical over 11 bases. Looked up from germline, CDR1 is SGHNT and CDR2 is YENEEA. This CDR3 region has 16 residues. V trimming: 5 bases; J trimming: 4 bases; junction bases outside the gene matches: 7. The CDR3 DNA reads as TGTGCCAGCAGCGCCAGGCCTAGCGGGGGGTACAATGAGCAGTTCTTC. The encoded protein is CASSARPSGGYNEQFF.

Only a few counts were recorded for this clone. The CDR3 protein is CASSDQTYSNQPQHF. The CDR3 DNA reads TGTGCCAGCAGTGATCAAACTTATAGCAATCAGCCCCAGCATTTT. The chain uses TRBV2 and TRBJ1-5; no firm D call. V lost 3 bases, J lost 0 bases, and 9 bases lay in between. CDR1 and CDR2 (germline): SNHLY, FYNNEI. This CDR3 is 15 amino acids long.

This clone was detected a few times. The gene calls are TRBV7-2 and TRBJ2-2; 8 nucleotides align to TRBD2. Germline trimming cut 3 bases from V and 0 bases from J; bases unmatched to any gene: 3. CDR3 size: 16 residues. The germline gives CDR1 SGHTA, CDR2 FQGNSA. In DNA, the CDR3 is TGTGCCAGCAGCTTCGTAGCGGGGCCGAACACCGGGGAGCTGTTTTTT. It codes for CASSFVAGPNTGELFF.

The chain has TRBV9 and TRBJ1-3; 8 bases match TRBD1. Germline V gene lookup returns CDR1 SGDLS and CDR2 YYNGEE. J lost 8 bases, V lost 3 bases, and 7 bases had no gene match. The CDR3 contains 14 residues. CDR3 in DNA: TGTGCCAGCAGCGCGGGACAGGTAGATGACACCATATATTTT. Translation: CASSAGQVDDTIYF.

V usage is TRBV18 and J usage is TRBJ2-5, with D perhaps assigned TRBD1 or TRBD2 (5 bases each). The germline V gene has CDR1 KGHSH and CDR2 LQKENI. CDR3 length: 13 residues. Trimming took 4 bases from V and 4 from J, leaving 10 bases between them. CDR3 DNA: TGTGCCAGCTCACAGGGGACCGGAGAGACCCAGTACTTC. Protein sequence: CASSQGTGETQYF.

This clone was detected only a few times. The chain is built from TRBV6-5 and TRBJ2-5, with D tentatively TRBD1 or TRBD2 (5 bases each). Germline CDR1 is MNHEY and CDR2 is SVGAGI. V lost 8 bases to trimming and J lost 2 bases, with 9 bases between them. The CDR3 is 12 residues long. The DNA of the CDR3 is TGTGCCAGCGGGGGTTTTCAAGAGACCCAGTACTTC. Translating it yields CASGGFQETQYF.

This clone has more than one count but fewer than ten. The V call is TRBV10-3, the J call TRBJ2-5; TRBD2 aligns across 9 bases. The CDR3 has 15 amino acids. Germline CDR1 ENHRY, CDR2 SYGVKD. The ends lost 4 bases at V and 2 bases at J; junction bases unmatched: 5. The CDR3 reads CAISGVAGDQETQYF. Written as DNA, the CDR3 is TGTGCCATCAGTGGAGTAGCGGGGGATCAAGAGACCCAGTACTTC.

This clone was counted only a few times. V is TRBV21-1 and J is TRBJ1-2. TRBV21-1 is given as a pseudogene. The CDR3 is made up of 14 amino acids. The CDR3 here is CASSDVGCRYGYTF. CDR3 nucleotide sequence: TGTGCCAGCAGCGACGTGGGGTGTCGTTATGGCTACACCTTC.

The J gene is TRBJ1-4, the V gene TRBV15, with unresolved D. The CDR3 contains 15 residues. The V end lost 0 bases, the J end lost 7 bases, and 12 bases lay between the germline ends. Germline V gene sequence: CDR1 LNHNV, CDR2 YYDKDF (reference sequence). The CDR3 region has the DNA TGTGCCACCAGCAGAGAAACGGTAATGTCTGAAAAACTGTTTTTT. Amino acids: CATSRETVMSEKLFF.

A word on this clone: This specimen includes other DNA sequences encoding the same CDR3. The chain uses TRBV6-1 and TRBJ2-5; D gene ambiguous. Germline V CDR1 and CDR2: MNHNS, SASEGT. The CDR3 contains 11 residues. V was shortened by 4 bases and J by 4 bases, with 4 bases between the two germline ends. In DNA, the CDR3 is TGTGCCAGCAGTGTTCGAGAGACCCAGTACTTC. Protein product: CASSVRETQYF.

This clone occurred once. The chain employs TRBV6-6 and TRBJ1-1, with D perhaps matching TRBD1 (6 bases). The germline V gene has CDR1 MNHNY and CDR2 SVGAGI (reference sequence). Trimming removed 5 bases from V and 1 base from J, with 14 bases in between. The CDR3 covers 15 residues. The CDR3 DNA is TGTGCCAGCAGTAATCCGGACAGATCGAACACTGAAGCTTTCTTT. Protein product: CASSNPDRSNTEAFF.

The sample holds a few counts of this clone. The chain has TRBV9 and TRBJ2-7, with D tentatively TRBD2 (6 bases). V was cut by 4 bases and J by 3 bases, with 17 bases left in between. This CDR3 has 15 residues. The germline V gene has CDR1 SGDLS and CDR2 YYNGEE. CDR3: CASSPTPGGRYEQYF. In nucleotides, the CDR3 is TGTGCCAGCAGCCCAACCCCCGGGGGACGCTACGAGCAGTACTTC.

The chain uses TRBV9 and TRBJ2-1; TRBD1 or TRBD2 may be the D gene (6 bases each). The CDR3 covers 15 residues. CDR1 and CDR2 (germline): SGDLS, YYNGEE. The V gene lost 4 bases and the J gene lost 5 bases, with 16 bases spanning the gap. CDR3 region: CASSPGQRGDNEQFF. The CDR3 DNA sequence: TGTGCCAGCAGCCCGGGACAAAGGGGGGACAATGAGCAGTTCTTC.

The table lists this clone with a few counts. This chain links TRBV7-2 with TRBJ2-4; 8 bases are a match to TRBD1. Germline values: CDR1 SGHTA, CDR2 FQGNSA. This CDR3 spans 15 amino acids. V shed 6 bases, J shed 0 bases, and the junction held 4 bases outside the gene matches. The CDR3 nucleotides read TGTGCCAGCAGGCCCGGACAGGGAGCCAAAAACATTCAGTACTTC. It translates to CASRPGQGAKNIQYF.

CDR3 loop: CAWSVGSQETQYF. CDR3 in DNA: TGTGCCTGGAGTGTCGGGAGCCAAGAGACCCAGTACTTC. The chain has TRBV30 and TRBJ2-5; D perhaps matches TRBD2 (6 bases). Germline V gene lookup returns CDR1 GTSNPN and CDR2 SVGIG (reference sequence). V was clipped by 0 bases and J by 1 base, with 6 bases between them. The CDR3 covers 13 residues. Supplemented by reference TRBV30 and TRBJ2-5, the full variable domain reads SQTIHQWPATLVQPVGSPLSLECTVEGTSNPNLYWYRQAAGRGLQLLFYSVGIGQISSEVPQNLSASRPQDRQFILSSKKLLLSDSGFYLCAWSVGSQETQYFGPGTRLLVL.

This clone was seen a handful of times. The J gene is TRBJ1-3, the V gene TRBV19, with unresolved D. CDR1 and CDR2 from the germline V gene are LNHDA and SQIVND (reference sequence). V was shortened by 10 bases and J by 3 bases, with 13 bases between the two germline ends. CDR3 length equals 13 residues. The CDR3 spells CAIARTDGNTIYF. The CDR3 DNA follows: TGTGCCATCGCGAGGACCGATGGAAACACCATATATTTT. Combining the CDR3 with reference TRBV19 and TRBJ1-3 gives the whole variable domain DGGITQSPKYLFRKEGQNVTLSCEQNLNHDAMYWYRQDPGQGLRLIYYSQIVNDFQKGDIAEGYSVSREKKESFPLTVTSAQKNPTAFYLCAIARTDGNTIYFGEGSWLTVV.

This clone turned up a few times. The chain carries TRBV4-1 and TRBJ2-7; possibly TRBD1 for D (7 bases). CDR3 length equals 16 residues. The V and J ends lost 0 bases and 3 bases respectively, with 15 bases between them. Germline CDR1 reads MGHRA; CDR2 reads YSYEKL. CDR3 loop: CASSQDQGEVVYEQYF. The CDR3 DNA follows: TGCGCCAGCAGCCAAGATCAGGGGGAGGTCGTCTACGAGCAGTACTTC.

Only a few counts were recorded for this clone. V gene TRBV5-1 combines with J gene TRBJ2-3; D is undetermined. The CDR3 sequence is 13 residues long. V was clipped by 4 bases and J by 2 bases, with 8 bases between them. Germline CDR1 and CDR2: SGHRS and YFSETQ. The CDR3 is CASSLIPTDTQYF. The CDR3, as DNA: TGCGCCAGCAGCCTCATCCCCACAGATACGCAGTATTTT.

This chain joins TRBV4-2 and TRBJ2-7, with D perhaps being TRBD1 or TRBD2 (5 bases each). Germline V gene sequence: CDR1 LGHNA, CDR2 YNFKEQ. V shed 0 bases and J shed 0 bases, with 12 bases lying between them. There are 16 residues in the CDR3. CDR3 loop: CASSQDSGTSSYEQYF. CDR3 DNA sequence: TGTGCCAGCAGCCAAGACTCCGGGACGAGCTCCTACGAGCAGTACTTC.

This clone was recorded a few times. This sequence joins TRBV5-4 and TRBJ2-5; TRBD2 matches 10 bases. Germline V lookup: CDR1 SGHNT, CDR2 YYREEE (reference sequence). CDR3 length equals 15 residues. With 3 bases clipped from V and 1 base from J, the junction kept 3 bases outside the gene matches. The CDR3 DNA reads as TGTGCCAGCAGCTCGTGGACTAGCGGCCAAGAGACCCAGTACTTC. This codes for CASSSWTSGQETQYF. Full variable domain (remainder filled in from reference TRBV5-4 and TRBJ2-5): ETGVTQSPTHLIKTRGQQVTLRCSSQSGHNTVSWYQQALGQGPQFIFQYYREEENGRGNFPPRFSGLQFPNYSSELNVNALELDDSALYLCASSSWTSGQETQYFGPGTRLLVL.

This clone has only a few counts. The chain has TRBV9 and TRBJ2-1; TRBD2 matches 9 bases. Germline loops: CDR1 SGDLS, CDR2 YYNGEE. CDR3 length: 15 amino acids. Trimming at V came to 4 bases and at J to 9 bases, leaving 11 bases not matched to a gene. The CDR3 nucleotides read TGTGCCAGCAGCCCTACCGGGACTAGCCTCATTGAGCAGTTCTTC. Amino acids: CASSPTGTSLIEQFF.

The CDR3 is CASSERSINEQFF. The CDR3 DNA is TGTGCCAGCAGTGAAAGGTCAATCAATGAGCAGTTCTTC. V gene TRBV2 combines with J gene TRBJ2-1; D call uncertain. V lost 2 bases and J 6 bases, leaving 8 bases between the germline ends. The CDR3 is made up of 13 amino acids. The germline CDR1 and CDR2 sequences are SNHLY and FYNNEI.

The V and J genes are TRBV20-1 and TRBJ2-4, with 7 bases matching TRBD2. Germline assignment: CDR1 DFQATT and CDR2 SNEGSKA (reference sequence). The CDR3 is 11 amino acids. Here the CDR3 DNA reads TGCAGGCGCGGCGGGGGAAACATTCAGTACTTC. Its translation is CRRGGGNIQYF.